Below, 29 T cell receptor beta chains from the same sample are listed, as sequenced in a study of regulatory T cells in long-lasting Graves disease. For TCR beta, libraries came from iRepertoire HTBI primers and Arm-PCR of CDR3 regions. TCRdb analysed the multiplex PCR reads with MiXCR anew, one entry per CDR3 protein. The sample has around 420,000 distinct CDR3 sequences; about 15% are singletons. The time point here: newly diagnosed GD, antithyroid drugs for less than 3 months. The TCR library used RNA extracted from PBMCs. These data also featured in a second study, about T cells in Graves' hyperthyroidism and ophthalmopathy.

The source material was peripheral blood mononuclear cells (PBMCs), sampled at new diagnosis, from a patient treated with antithyroid drugs. The source of these receptors is a woman aged 40 to 49 with Graves disease.

This clonotype was seen ten or more times. This sequence joins TRBV9 and TRBJ2-1; 8 bases align to TRBD2. The CDR3 runs to 15 residues. From germline, CDR1 is SGDLS and CDR2 YYNGEE. V shed 3 bases and J 9 bases; nucleotides not matched to a gene: 11. The CDR3 DNA reads TGTGCCAGCAGCGAGGGGCCGGGAGGGCCGCGTGAGCAGTTCTTC. This translates into CASSEGPGGPREQFF.

This clonotype was counted ten times or more. Germline and junction disagree at one end, which may indicate a read error. This sequence joins TRBV7-2 and TRBJ2-5; D is perhaps TRBD2 (7 bases). This CDR3 has 12 amino acids. Germline values: CDR1 SGHTA, CDR2 FQGNSA. CDR3 sequence: CALGGRGETQYF. The CDR3 DNA reads as TGCGCTCTCGGGGGGCGGGGGGAGACCCAGTACTTC. Looking up the rest from reference TRBV7-2 and TRBJ2-5 gives the full variable domain: GAGVSQSPSNKVTEKGKDVELRCDPISGHTALYWYRQSLGQGLEFLIYFQGNSAPDKSGLPSDRFSAERTGGSVSTLTIQRTQQEDSAVYLCALGGRGETQYFGPGTRLLVL.

This clonotype appeared many times. This chain links TRBV11-2 with TRBJ2-1; 8 bases fit TRBD2. CDR3 length: 17 residues. The ends lost 0 bases at V and 1 base at J; junction bases unmatched: 5. Germline values: CDR1 SGHAT, CDR2 FQNNGV. In DNA, the CDR3 is TGTGCCAGCAGCTTAGATCGGCGGGAGGTGTCCTACAATGAGCAGTTCTTC. Translation: CASSLDRREVSYNEQFF.

This chain uses TRBV6-1 with TRBJ1-1, with no clear D. Looked up from germline, CDR1 is MNHNS and CDR2 is SASEGT. CDR3 length equals 16 residues. V was cut by 7 bases and J by 1 base, with 19 bases left in between. CDR3 in DNA: TGTGCCAGCACTTCATCCATCCTAGGACCGAACACTGAAGCTTTCTTT. It translates to CASTSSILGPNTEAFF.

Only a few counts were recorded for this clonotype. The chain employs TRBV18 and TRBJ1-1; D call uncertain. Germline CDR1 and CDR2: KGHSH and LQKENI. This CDR3 is built from 13 residues. Trimming cost V 4 bases and J 6 bases, with 12 bases left between them. The CDR3 nucleotides read TGTGCCAGCTCACGTGAAGAGAGGGCTGAAGCTTTCTTT. This sequence encodes CASSREERAEAFF.

There are a few counts of this clonotype. The rearrangement joins TRBV15 to TRBJ2-2, with no clear D. The germline V and J ends were trimmed by 0 bases and 2 bases, with 10 bases remaining between them. CDR1 and CDR2 (germline): LNHNV, YYDKDF (reference sequence). The length of the CDR3 is 16 residues. The chain's CDR3 is CATSRDVFRNTGELFF. The CDR3 DNA reads as TGTGCCACCAGCAGAGATGTTTTCAGAAACACCGGGGAGCTGTTTTTT.

The chain recombines TRBV4-3 with TRBJ2-7; 12 positions match TRBD2. V gave up 0 bases and J gave up 2 bases; unmatched junction bases: 14. The CDR3 length is 20 residues. Germline V CDR1 and CDR2: LGHNA, YSLEER. CDR3 protein: CASSQEKTSGSTYETYEQYF. CDR3 DNA sequence: TGCGCCAGCAGCCAAGAAAAGACTAGCGGGAGCACTTATGAGACCTACGAGCAGTACTTC.

The genes are TRBV27 and TRBJ1-1, with 8 nucleotides matching TRBD1. From germline, CDR1 is MNHEY and CDR2 SMNVEV (reference sequence). The length of the CDR3 is 14 residues. With 6 bases clipped from V and 4 bases from J, the junction kept 7 bases outside the gene matches. DNA of the CDR3: TGTGCCAGCAGGGCCAGGGGGCGGGGCACTGAAGCTTTCTTT. Its protein product is CASRARGRGTEAFF.

The chain has TRBV19 and TRBJ2-2; no reliable D call. V lost 3 bases and J lost 6, with 17 bases in between. The CDR3 length is 16 residues. Germline V CDR1 and CDR2: LNHDA, SQIVND (reference sequence). The CDR3 bases are TGTGCCAGTAGTATTGGACGGAAGATAAGGTCCGGGGAGCTGTTTTTT. It yields the protein CASSIGRKIRSGELFF.

In this sample, this clonotype turned up a few times. This rearrangement joins TRBV18 to TRBJ2-1; 10 bases agree with TRBD1. The CDR3 consists of 17 residues. With V trimmed by 5 bases and J by 5 bases, 12 bases remained unmatched. Germline CDR1 KGHSH, CDR2 LQKENI. As DNA, the CDR3 is TGTGCCAGCTCAAGAACCCGGGACAGGGGTTCTCACAATGAGCAGTTCTTC. It specifies CASSRTRDRGSHNEQFF.

As regards this clonotype: A read error is possible here, since a much larger clone lies one base away. The chain links TRBV6-1 to TRBJ2-5, with D unclear. Germline V gives CDR1 MNHNS, CDR2 SASEGT. The CDR3 runs 15 residues. The CDR3 region is CASSPGRSYQETKYF. CDR3 DNA sequence: TGTGCCAGCAGTCCTGGACGGTCGTACCAAGAGACCAAGTACTTC.

This clonotype was observed many times. The rearrangement uses TRBV11-3 and TRBJ1-4, with D possibly matching TRBD1 (5 bases). Germline CDR1 and CDR2: SGHNT and YENEEA. V shed 1 base and J shed 8 bases, with 17 bases lying between them. The CDR3 is 16 residues long. The CDR3 region has the DNA TGTGCCAGCAGCTTAGCGGGGCTCGGCTTCCGGGAAAAACTGTTTTTT. Translated, it gives CASSLAGLGFREKLFF.

Many counts were recorded for this clonotype. The rearrangement uses TRBV12-3 or TRBV12-4 and TRBJ2-1; D is ambiguous. V was cut by 5 bases and J by 5 bases, with 7 bases left in between. This CDR3 is 12 amino acids long. The CDR3 DNA follows: TGTGCCAGCAGTCCAGCCCACAATGAGCAGTTCTTC. Amino acids: CASSPAHNEQFF.

For the CDR3, the DNA is TGTGCCAGCAGTCAGACGGGACTAGGGGATAATGAGCAGTTCTTC. Its protein is CASSQTGLGDNEQFF. V is TRBV28 and J is TRBJ2-1; TRBD2 aligns across 8 bases. V lost 5 bases to trimming and J lost 7 bases; unmatched junction nucleotides: 10. There are 15 residues in the CDR3. Looked up from germline, CDR1 is MDHEN and CDR2 is SYDVKM.

A word on this clonotype: A much bigger clone sits one base away, suggesting this may be a read error. The CDR3 sequence is CASSYVGTKYTPGELFF. DNA for the CDR3: TGTGCCAGCAGTTACGTGGGGACTAAATACACACCTGGGGAGCTGTTTTTT. The V call is TRBV6-2 or TRBV6-3, the J call TRBJ2-2; 7 bases agree with TRBD2. Germline assignment: CDR1 MNHEY and CDR2 SVGEGT. This CDR3 spans 17 amino acids. The V segment lost 2 bases and the J segment 8 bases; nucleotides outside the gene matches: 14.

About this clonotype: One junction end disagrees with the germline gene, perhaps due to a read error. The chain combines TRBV12-5 with TRBJ2-7, with D uncertain. The CDR3 spans 15 residues. Germline V gene lookup returns CDR1 LGHNT and CDR2 FRNRAP. CDR3 DNA: TGTGCTAGTAGTTTGCAGCCCGTCCTACCCTACGGGCAGTACTTC. This gives the protein CASSLQPVLPYGQYF.

This chain links TRBV2 with TRBJ2-1; the match to TRBD2 covers 7 bases. V was clipped by 3 bases and J by 8 bases; unmatched bases: 10. Germline V gives CDR1 SNHLY, CDR2 FYNNEI. The CDR3 has 15 amino acids. The CDR3 here is CASSDPGGPTDEQFF. CDR3 DNA sequence: TGTGCCAGCAGTGATCCGGGAGGCCCGACGGATGAGCAGTTCTTC.

The table lists this clonotype with many counts. This chain links TRBV19 with TRBJ1-5; D is perhaps TRBD1 (5 bases). Germline V CDR1 and CDR2: LNHDA, SQIVND (reference sequence). V lost 9 bases to trimming and J lost 0 bases, with 21 bases between them. The CDR3 loop spans 17 amino acids. The CDR3 bases are TGTGCCAGCTTGGGGCAGGGCCTCGGGGATAGCAATCAGCCCCAGCATTTT. Its translation is CASLGQGLGDSNQPQHF.

This clonotype has at least ten counts. This chain's CDR3 is CASQTSGAYNEQFF. For the CDR3, the DNA is TGTGCCAGCCAAACTAGCGGGGCCTACAATGAGCAGTTCTTC. The J gene is TRBJ2-1, the V gene TRBV28, with 10 bases matching TRBD2. V trimming: 8 bases; J trimming: 2 bases; junction bases outside the gene matches: 3. The CDR3 extends over 14 amino acids. Germline V gives CDR1 MDHEN, CDR2 SYDVKM.

There are many counts of this clonotype. The chain links TRBV12-3 or TRBV12-4 to TRBJ2-2; no firm D call. V was trimmed by 5 bases and J by 0 bases, leaving 7 bases between them. The CDR3 sequence is 14 residues long. The CDR3 loop reads CASSKTTNTGELFF. The CDR3 nucleotides are TGTGCCAGCAGTAAAACTACGAACACCGGGGAGCTGTTTTTT.

The chain links TRBV7-9 to TRBJ2-5; D gene ambiguous. Germline V CDR1 and CDR2: SEHNR, FQNEAQ (reference sequence). Between the trimmed V and J ends, which lost 4 bases and 5 bases, there was a span of 17 bases. This CDR3 is 15 amino acids long. The CDR3 region has the DNA TGTGCCAGCAGCTCCGGAAGTCTGGACCTGGAGACCCAGTACTTC. Its protein product is CASSSGSLDLETQYF.

This chain joins TRBV5-6 and TRBJ2-2; D uncertain. Between the trimmed V and J ends, which lost 0 bases and 0 bases, there was a span of 12 bases. Germline-derived CDR1 and CDR2 are SGHDT and YYEEEE. CDR3 size: 17 residues. CDR3 in amino acids: CASSLGPADANTGELFF. The CDR3 region has the DNA TGTGCCAGCAGCTTGGGACCCGCAGATGCGAACACCGGGGAGCTGTTTTTT.

This clonotype was counted ten times or more. V is TRBV6-1 and J is TRBJ2-2; 10 bases map to TRBD2. V was clipped by 7 bases and J by 5 bases; unmatched bases: 13. Germline CDR1 reads MNHNS; CDR2 reads SASEGT. The CDR3 totals 17 residues. CDR3 sequence: CASIIEPLAGDTGELFF. The CDR3 region has the DNA TGTGCCAGCATCATCGAGCCCCTAGCGGGAGATACCGGGGAGCTGTTTTTT.

This clonotype was recorded a few times. The chain couples TRBV28 to TRBJ2-1; possibly TRBD2 for D (6 bases). Trimming removed 3 bases at V and 5 bases at J, with 17 bases between. The CDR3 totals 16 residues. Germline assignment: CDR1 MDHEN and CDR2 SYDVKM. The CDR3 bases are TGTGCCAGCAGTTTCCCCTCCCAGCGGGTCAACAATGAGCAGTTCTTC. Translated, it gives CASSFPSQRVNNEQFF.

This clonotype appeared many times. This sequence joins TRBV7-9 and TRBJ2-3; weak D call: TRBD1 (6 bases). CDR3 length: 14 amino acids. V gave up 2 bases and J gave up 4 bases, with 10 bases separating them. Germline V gives CDR1 SEHNR, CDR2 FQNEAQ (reference sequence). This CDR3 is CASSLLGGADTQYF. The DNA of the CDR3 is TGTGCCAGCAGCTTACTAGGGGGAGCAGATACGCAGTATTTT.

This clonotype appeared many times. The rearrangement joins TRBV15 to TRBJ2-5; D call uncertain. V was trimmed by 1 base and J by 3 bases, leaving 6 bases between them. Germline assignment: CDR1 LNHNV and CDR2 YYDKDF (reference sequence). The CDR3 is 13 amino acids. Here the CDR3 DNA reads TGTGCCACCAGCAGAGGGTGGGAAGAGACCCAGTACTTC. Its translation is CATSRGWEETQYF.

This clonotype has ten or more counts. The J gene is TRBJ2-2, the V gene TRBV7-9, with a possible D match to TRBD2 (6 bases). Trimming took off 6 bases at V and 0 bases at J, with 14 bases between the two ends. The CDR3 is 16 residues long. The germline V gene encodes CDR1 SEHNR and CDR2 FQNEAQ (reference sequence). The CDR3 loop is CASRPRLGTNTGELFF. CDR3 nucleotide sequence: TGTGCCAGCAGGCCGCGACTAGGGACGAACACCGGGGAGCTGTTTTTT.

Ten or more counts support this clonotype. The chain combines TRBV20-1 with TRBJ2-1, with TRBD1 matching 8 bases. The CDR3 runs 12 residues. Germline assignment: CDR1 DFQATT and CDR2 SNEGSKA (reference sequence). With 3 bases clipped from V and 9 bases from J, the junction kept 4 bases outside the gene matches. Written as DNA, the CDR3 is TGCAGTGCTAGGGCAGGGGGCGGTGAGCAGTTCTTC. Translated, it gives CSARAGGGEQFF.

The CDR3 loop reads CASSVVTKDYGYTF. The CDR3 nucleotides read TGTGCCAGCAGCGTAGTGACAAAAGACTATGGCTACACCTTC. This chain connects TRBV9 to TRBJ1-2, with unresolved D. The ends were cut back, 0 bases at V and 3 bases at J, with 9 bases in the middle. Looked up from germline, CDR1 is SGDLS and CDR2 is YYNGEE. This CDR3 is 14 amino acids long.